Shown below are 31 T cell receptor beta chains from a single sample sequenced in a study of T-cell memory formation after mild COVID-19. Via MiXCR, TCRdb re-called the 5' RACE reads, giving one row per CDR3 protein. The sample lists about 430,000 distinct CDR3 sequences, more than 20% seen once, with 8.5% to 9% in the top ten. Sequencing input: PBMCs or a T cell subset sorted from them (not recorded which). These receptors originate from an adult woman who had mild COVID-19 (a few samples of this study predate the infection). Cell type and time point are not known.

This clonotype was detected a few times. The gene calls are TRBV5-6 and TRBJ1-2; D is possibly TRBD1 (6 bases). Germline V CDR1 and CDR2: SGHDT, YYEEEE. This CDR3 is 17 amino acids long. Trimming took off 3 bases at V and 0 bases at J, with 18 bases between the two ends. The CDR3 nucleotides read TGTGCCAGCAGCTCACAGGGCCGGGGTCGTACTAACTATGGCTACACCTTC. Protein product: CASSSQGRGRTNYGYTF.

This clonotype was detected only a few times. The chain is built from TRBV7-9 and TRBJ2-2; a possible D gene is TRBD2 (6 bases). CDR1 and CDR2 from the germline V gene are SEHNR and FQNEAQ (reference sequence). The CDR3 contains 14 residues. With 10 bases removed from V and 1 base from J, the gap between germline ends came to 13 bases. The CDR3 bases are TGTGCCACCGCGCGTAGCGGGAACACCGGGGAGCTGTTTTTT. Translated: CATARSGNTGELFF.

The CDR3 loop is CASARTSGEVYEQYF. CDR3 DNA sequence: TGTGCCAGCGCCCGGACTAGCGGAGAGGTGTACGAGCAGTACTTC. This chain links TRBV6-4 with TRBJ2-7; 10 nucleotides align to TRBD2. Germline lookup yields CDR1 MRHNA and CDR2 SNTAGT. The CDR3 is 15 residues long. Trimming removed 8 bases from V and 4 bases from J; junction bases left unmatched: 11.

CDR3 residues: CAWSVTSGVKDTQYF. The DNA for the CDR3 is TGTGCCTGGAGTGTAACTAGCGGGGTGAAAGATACGCAGTATTTT. V is TRBV30 and J is TRBJ2-3; TRBD2 aligns across 10 bases. This CDR3 contains 15 residues. Per the germline V gene, CDR1 is GTSNPN and CDR2 is SVGIG (reference sequence). V shed 0 bases and J 5 bases; nucleotides not matched to a gene: 5.

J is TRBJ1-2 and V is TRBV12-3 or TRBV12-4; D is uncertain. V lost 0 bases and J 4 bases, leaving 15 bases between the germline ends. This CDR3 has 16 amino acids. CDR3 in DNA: TGTGCCAGCAGTTTAGCGCGGGTCGGCTCCGGCTATGGCTACACCTTC. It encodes CASSLARVGSGYGYTF.

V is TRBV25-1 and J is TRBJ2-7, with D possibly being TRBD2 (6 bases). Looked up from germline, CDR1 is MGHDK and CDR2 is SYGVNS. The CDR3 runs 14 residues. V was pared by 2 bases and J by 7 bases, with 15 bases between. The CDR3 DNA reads TGTGCCAGCAGTGAAGGGGAGGTCCGTGGGGAGCAGTACTTC. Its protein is CASSEGEVRGEQYF.

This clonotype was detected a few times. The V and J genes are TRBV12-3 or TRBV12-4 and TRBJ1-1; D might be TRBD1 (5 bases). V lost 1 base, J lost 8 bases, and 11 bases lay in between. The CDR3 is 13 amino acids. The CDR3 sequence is CASSLEGPTEAFF. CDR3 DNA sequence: TGTGCCAGCAGTTTAGAGGGGCCCACGGAAGCTTTCTTT.

The CDR3 protein is CAITSSQNEQFF. The CDR3 DNA reads TGTGCCATCACGTCCAGCCAGAATGAGCAGTTCTTC. The rearrangement links TRBV10-3 to TRBJ2-1; D not certain. V was pared by 7 bases and J by 7 bases, with 11 bases between. This CDR3 is built from 12 residues. Germline assignment: CDR1 ENHRY and CDR2 SYGVKD.

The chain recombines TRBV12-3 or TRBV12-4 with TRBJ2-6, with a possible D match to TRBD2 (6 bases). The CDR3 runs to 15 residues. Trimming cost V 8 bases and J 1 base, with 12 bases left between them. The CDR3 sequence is CASLRAGSGANVLTF. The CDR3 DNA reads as TGTGCCAGCTTGAGGGCGGGGTCTGGGGCCAACGTCCTGACTTTC.

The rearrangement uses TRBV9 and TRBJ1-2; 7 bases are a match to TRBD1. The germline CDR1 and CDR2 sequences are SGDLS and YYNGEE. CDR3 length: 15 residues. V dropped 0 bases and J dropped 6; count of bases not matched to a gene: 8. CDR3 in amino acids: CASSVVPQGVDGYTF. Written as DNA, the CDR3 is TGTGCCAGCAGCGTAGTACCGCAGGGGGTCGATGGCTACACCTTC.

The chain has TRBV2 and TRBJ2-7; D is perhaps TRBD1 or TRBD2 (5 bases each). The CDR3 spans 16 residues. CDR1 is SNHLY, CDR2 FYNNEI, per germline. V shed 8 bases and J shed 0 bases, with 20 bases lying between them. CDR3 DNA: TGTGCCAGCTTGGGGCGTAGCGAGATTAGCTCCTACGAGCAGTACTTC. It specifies CASLGRSEISSYEQYF.

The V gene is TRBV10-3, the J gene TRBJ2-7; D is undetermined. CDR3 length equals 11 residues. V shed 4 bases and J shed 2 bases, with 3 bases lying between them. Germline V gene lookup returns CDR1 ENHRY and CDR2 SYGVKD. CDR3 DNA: TGTGCCATCAGTGGACCCTACGAGCAGTACTTC. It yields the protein CAISGPYEQYF.

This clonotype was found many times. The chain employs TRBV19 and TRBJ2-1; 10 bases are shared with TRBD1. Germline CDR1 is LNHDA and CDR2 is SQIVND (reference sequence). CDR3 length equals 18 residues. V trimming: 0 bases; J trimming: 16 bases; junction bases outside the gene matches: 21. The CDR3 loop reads CASSIDLLHSGQGTVRFF. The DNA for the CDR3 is TGTGCCAGTAGTATAGATCTTCTACACTCGGGACAGGGGACTGTTCGATTCTTC.

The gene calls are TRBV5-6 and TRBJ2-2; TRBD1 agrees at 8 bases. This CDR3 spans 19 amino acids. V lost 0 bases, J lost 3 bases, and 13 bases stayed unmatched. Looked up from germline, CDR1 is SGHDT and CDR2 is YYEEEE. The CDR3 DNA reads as TGTGCCAGCAGCTTGGCTGTGGGGGGACAGGTCACCCACACCGGGGAGCTGTTTTTT. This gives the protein CASSLAVGGQVTHTGELFF. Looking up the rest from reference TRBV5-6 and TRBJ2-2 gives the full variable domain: DAGVTQSPTHLIKTRGQQVTLRCSPKSGHDTVSWYQQALGQGPQFIFQYYEEEERQRGNFPDRFSGHQFPNYSSELNVNALLLGDSALYLCASSLAVGGQVTHTGELFFGEGSRLTVL.

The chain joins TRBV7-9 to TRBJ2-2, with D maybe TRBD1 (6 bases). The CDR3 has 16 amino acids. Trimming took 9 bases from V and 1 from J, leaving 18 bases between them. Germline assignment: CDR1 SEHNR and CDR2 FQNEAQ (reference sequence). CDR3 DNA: TGTGCCAGAAGAGCCCAGGACAGCCTGAACACCGGGGAGCTGTTTTTT. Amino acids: CARRAQDSLNTGELFF.

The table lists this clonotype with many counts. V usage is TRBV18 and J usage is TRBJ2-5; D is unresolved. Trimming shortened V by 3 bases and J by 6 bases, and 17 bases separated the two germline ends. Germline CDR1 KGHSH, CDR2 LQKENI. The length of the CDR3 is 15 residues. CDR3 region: CASSPANRGDQTQYF. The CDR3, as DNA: TGTGCCAGCTCACCTGCTAACCGAGGTGATCAGACCCAGTACTTC.

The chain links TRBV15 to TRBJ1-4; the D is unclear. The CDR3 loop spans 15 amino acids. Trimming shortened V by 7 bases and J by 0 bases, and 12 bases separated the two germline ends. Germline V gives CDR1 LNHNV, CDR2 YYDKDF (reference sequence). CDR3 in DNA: TGTGCCACCAAGGCCCGGGAAGCAACTAATGAAAAACTGTTTTTT. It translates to CATKAREATNEKLFF.

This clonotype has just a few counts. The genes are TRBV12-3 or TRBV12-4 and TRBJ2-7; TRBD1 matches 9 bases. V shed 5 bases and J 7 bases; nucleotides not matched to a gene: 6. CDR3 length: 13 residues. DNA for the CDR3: TGTGCCAGCAGTACAGGGGGCTATGGGGAGCAGTACTTC. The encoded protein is CASSTGGYGEQYF.

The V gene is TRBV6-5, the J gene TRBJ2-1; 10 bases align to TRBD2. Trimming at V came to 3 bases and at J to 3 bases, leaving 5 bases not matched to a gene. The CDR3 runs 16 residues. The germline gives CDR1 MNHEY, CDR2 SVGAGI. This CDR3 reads CASSYKLAGHYNEQFF. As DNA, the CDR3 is TGTGCCAGCAGTTATAAACTAGCGGGGCACTACAATGAGCAGTTCTTC.

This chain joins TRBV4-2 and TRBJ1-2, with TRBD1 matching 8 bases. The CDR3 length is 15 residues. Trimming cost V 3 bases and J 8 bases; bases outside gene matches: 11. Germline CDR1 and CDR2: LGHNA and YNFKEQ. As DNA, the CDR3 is TGTGCCAGCAGCCATTTCACCGGGACAGGATACGGCTACACCTTC. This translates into CASSHFTGTGYGYTF.

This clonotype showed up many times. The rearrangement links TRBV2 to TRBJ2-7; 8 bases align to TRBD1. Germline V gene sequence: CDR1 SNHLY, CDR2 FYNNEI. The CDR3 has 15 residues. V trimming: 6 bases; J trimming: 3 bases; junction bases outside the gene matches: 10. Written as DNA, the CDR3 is TGTGCCAGCAGCTTAGGGCAGGGGGCGAACTACGAGCAGTACTTC. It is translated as CASSLGQGANYEQYF.

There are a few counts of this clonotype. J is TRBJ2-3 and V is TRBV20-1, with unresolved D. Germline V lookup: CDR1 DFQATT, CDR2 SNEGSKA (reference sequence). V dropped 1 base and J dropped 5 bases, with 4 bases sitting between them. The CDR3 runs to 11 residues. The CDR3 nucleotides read TGCAGTGCTAGAGGAATAGATACGCAGTATTTT. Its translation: CSARGIDTQYF.

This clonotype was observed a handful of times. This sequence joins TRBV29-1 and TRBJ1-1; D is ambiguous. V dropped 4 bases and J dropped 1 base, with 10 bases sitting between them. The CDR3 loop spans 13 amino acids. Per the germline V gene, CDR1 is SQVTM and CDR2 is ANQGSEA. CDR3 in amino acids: CSVAKTGNTEAFF. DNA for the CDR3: TGCAGCGTTGCCAAGACCGGGAACACTGAAGCTTTCTTT.

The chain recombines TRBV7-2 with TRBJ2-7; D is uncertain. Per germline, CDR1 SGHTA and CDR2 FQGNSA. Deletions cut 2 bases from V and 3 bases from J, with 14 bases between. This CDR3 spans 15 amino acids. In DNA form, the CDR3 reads TGTGCCAGCAGCTTATCACCGGACGGCTTCTACGAGCAGTACTTC. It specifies CASSLSPDGFYEQYF.

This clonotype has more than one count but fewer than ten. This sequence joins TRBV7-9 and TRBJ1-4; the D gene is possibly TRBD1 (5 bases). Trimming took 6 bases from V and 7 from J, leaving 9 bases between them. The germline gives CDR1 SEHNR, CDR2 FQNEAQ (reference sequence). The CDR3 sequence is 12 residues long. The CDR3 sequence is CASSLQVEKLFF. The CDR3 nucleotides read TGTGCCAGCAGTTTACAGGTTGAAAAACTGTTTTTT. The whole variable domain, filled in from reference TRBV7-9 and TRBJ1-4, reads DTGVSQNPRHKITKRGQNVTFRCDPISEHNRLYWYRQTLGQGPEFLTYFQNEAQLEKSRLLSDRFSAERPKGSFSTLEIQRTEQGDSAMYLCASSLQVEKLFFGSGTQLSVL.

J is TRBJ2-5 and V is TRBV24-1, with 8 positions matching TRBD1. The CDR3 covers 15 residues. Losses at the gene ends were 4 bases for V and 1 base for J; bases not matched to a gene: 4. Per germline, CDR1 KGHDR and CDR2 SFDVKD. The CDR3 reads CATSEPTGGQETQYF. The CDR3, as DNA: TGTGCCACCAGTGAGCCCACAGGGGGCCAAGAGACCCAGTACTTC.

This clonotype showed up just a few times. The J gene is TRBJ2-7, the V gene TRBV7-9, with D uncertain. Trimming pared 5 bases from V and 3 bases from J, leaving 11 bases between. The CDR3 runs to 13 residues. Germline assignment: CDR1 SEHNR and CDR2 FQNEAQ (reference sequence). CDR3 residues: CASSHPISYEQYV. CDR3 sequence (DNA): TGTGCCAGCAGCCACCCGATAAGCTACGAGCAGTACGTC.

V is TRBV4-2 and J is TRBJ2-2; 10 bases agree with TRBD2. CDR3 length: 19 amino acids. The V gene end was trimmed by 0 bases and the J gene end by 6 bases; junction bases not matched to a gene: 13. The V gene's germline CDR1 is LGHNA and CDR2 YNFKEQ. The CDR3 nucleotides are TGTGCCAGCAGCCAAGAGACTAGCGGGCCGGAGAGGGGCCCCGGGGAGCTGTTTTTT. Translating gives CASSQETSGPERGPGELFF.

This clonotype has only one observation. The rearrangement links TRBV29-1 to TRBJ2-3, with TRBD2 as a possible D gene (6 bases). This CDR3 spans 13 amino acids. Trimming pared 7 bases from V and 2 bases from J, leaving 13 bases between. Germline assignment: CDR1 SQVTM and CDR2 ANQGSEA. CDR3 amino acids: CSAGRSTTDTQYF. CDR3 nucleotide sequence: TGCAGCGCTGGGAGGTCTACCACAGATACGCAGTATTTT.

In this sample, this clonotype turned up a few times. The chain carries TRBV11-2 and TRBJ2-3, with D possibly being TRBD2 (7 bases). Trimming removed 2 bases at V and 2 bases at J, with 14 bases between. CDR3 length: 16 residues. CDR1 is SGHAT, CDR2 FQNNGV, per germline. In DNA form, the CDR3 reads TGTGCCAGCAGCTTATATCGGGGGGCTTTCACAGATACGCAGTATTTT. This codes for CASSLYRGAFTDTQYF.

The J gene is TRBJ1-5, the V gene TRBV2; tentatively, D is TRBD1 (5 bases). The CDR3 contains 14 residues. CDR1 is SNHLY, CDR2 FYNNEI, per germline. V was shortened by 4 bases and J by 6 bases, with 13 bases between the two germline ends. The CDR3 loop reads CASSVRGMGQPQHF. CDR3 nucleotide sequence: TGTGCCAGCAGTGTCCGGGGGATGGGTCAGCCCCAGCATTTT.